This T cell receptor beta chain derives from a study of glioma-infiltrating T cells after dendritic cell vaccination. At the level of the study: Patients received autologous tumor lysate-pulsed dendritic cell vaccination between about 2002 and 2013.

About this clone: No antigen is known for it.

Time point specified: after dendritic cell vaccination, including at tumor progression/relapse. Notes on the study in general: Only a small number of patients had complete blood and tumor samples.

Germline V CDR1 and CDR2: SGHAT, FQNNGV. The CDR3 runs 13 residues. Losses at the gene ends were 10 bases for V and 3 bases for J; bases not matched to a gene: 7. Generated by immunoSEQ multiplex PCR, the TCRdb table keeps only in-frame clones and is missing some. Of about 65,000 clones listed, roughly nine tenths were seen once; the top ten hold more than 9%. The chain couples TRBV11-2 to TRBJ2-7; 9 bases are a match to TRBD1. This TCR came from a human donor with glioblastoma. The sample here was blood, taken after dendritic cell vaccination. CDR3 sequence: CAIPGQGNYEQYF. CDR3 coding DNA: TGTGCCATCCCGGGACAGGGTAACTACGAGCAGTACTTC.